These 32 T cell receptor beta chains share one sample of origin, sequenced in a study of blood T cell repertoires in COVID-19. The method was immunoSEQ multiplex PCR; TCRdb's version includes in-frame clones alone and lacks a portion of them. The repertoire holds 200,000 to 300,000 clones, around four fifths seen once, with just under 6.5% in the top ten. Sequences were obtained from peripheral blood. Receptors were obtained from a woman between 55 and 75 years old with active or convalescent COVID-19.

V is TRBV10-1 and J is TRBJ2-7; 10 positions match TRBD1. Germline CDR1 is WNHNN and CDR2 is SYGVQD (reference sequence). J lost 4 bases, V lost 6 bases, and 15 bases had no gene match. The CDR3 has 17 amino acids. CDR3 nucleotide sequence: TGCGCCAGCAGCCGGGACCAAGGGGACAGGGGTAAGTACGAGCAGTACGTC. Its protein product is CASSRDQGDRGKYEQYV.

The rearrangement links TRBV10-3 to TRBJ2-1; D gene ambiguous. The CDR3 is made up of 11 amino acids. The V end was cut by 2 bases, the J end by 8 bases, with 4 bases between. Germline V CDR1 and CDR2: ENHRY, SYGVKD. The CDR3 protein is CAISERDEQFF. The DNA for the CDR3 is TGTGCCATCAGTGAGCGAGATGAGCAGTTCTTC.

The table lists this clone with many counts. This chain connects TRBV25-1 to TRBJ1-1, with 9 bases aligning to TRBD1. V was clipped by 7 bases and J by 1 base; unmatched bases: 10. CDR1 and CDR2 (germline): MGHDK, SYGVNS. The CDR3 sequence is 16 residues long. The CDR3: CASTAGQGLPNTEAFF. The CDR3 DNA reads TGTGCCAGCACTGCGGGACAGGGCCTTCCGAACACTGAAGCTTTCTTT.

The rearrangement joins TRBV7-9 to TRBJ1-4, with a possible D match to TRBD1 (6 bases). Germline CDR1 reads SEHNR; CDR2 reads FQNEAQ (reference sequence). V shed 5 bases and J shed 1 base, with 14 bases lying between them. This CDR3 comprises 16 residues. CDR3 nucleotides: TGTGCCAGCAGCCCGGGGTTACAGGGAACTAATGAAAAACTGTTTTTT. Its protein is CASSPGLQGTNEKLFF.

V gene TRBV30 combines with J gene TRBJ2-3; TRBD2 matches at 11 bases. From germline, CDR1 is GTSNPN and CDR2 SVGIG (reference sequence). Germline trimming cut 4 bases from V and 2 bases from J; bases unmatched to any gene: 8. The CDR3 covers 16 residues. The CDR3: CAWTSGLAGFTDTQYF. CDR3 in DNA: TGTGCCTGGACCAGTGGACTAGCGGGCTTCACAGATACGCAGTATTTT.

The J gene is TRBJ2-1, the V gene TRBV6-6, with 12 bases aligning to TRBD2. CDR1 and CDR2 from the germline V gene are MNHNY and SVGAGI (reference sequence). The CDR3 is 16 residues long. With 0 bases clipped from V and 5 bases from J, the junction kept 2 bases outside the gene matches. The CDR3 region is CASSYSRLAGDNEQFF. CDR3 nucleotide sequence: TGTGCCAGCAGTTACTCGAGACTAGCGGGGGACAATGAGCAGTTCTTC.

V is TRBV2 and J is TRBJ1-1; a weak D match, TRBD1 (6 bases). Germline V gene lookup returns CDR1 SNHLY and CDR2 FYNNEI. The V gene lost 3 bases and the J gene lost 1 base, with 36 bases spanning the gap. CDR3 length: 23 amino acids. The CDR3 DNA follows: TGTGCCAGCAGTGAGAAAAAACACATTGGCGGTACGAAGGGGGTACAAACGAACACTGAAGCTTTCTTT. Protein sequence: CASSEKKHIGGTKGVQTNTEAFF. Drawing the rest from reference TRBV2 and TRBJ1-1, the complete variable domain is EPEVTQTPSHQVTQMGQEVILRCVPISNHLYFYWYRQILGQKVEFLVSFYNNEISEKSEIFDDQFSVERPDGSNFTLKIRSTKLEDSAMYFCASSEKKHIGGTKGVQTNTEAFFGQGTRLTVV.

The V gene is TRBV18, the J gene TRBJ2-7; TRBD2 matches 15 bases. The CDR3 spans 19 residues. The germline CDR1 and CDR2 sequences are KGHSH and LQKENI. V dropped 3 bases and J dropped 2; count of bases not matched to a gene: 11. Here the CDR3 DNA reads TGTGCCAGCTCACCTGGACTAGCGGGAGGGCCCGGTGGCACCTACGAGCAGTACTTC. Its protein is CASSPGLAGGPGGTYEQYF.

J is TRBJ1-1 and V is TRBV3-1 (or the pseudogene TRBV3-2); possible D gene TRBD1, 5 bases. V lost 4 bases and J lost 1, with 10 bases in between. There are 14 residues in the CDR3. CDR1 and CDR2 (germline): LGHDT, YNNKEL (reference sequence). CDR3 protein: CASSRGTGNTEAFF. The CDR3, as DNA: TGTGCCAGCAGCCGCGGGACGGGGAACACTGAAGCTTTCTTT.

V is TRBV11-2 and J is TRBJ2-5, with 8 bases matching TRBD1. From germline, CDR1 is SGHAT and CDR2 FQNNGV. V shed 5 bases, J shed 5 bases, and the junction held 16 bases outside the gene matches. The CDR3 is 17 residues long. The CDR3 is CASSRLPLRTGRETQYF. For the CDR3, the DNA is TGTGCCAGCAGCCGTCTACCCCTACGGACAGGGCGGGAGACCCAGTACTTC.

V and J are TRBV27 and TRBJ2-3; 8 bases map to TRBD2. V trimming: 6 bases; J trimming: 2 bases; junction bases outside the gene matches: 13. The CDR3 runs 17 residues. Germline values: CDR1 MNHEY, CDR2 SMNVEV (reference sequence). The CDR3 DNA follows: TGTGCCAGCAGCCGTTCCCCAAGCGGGGGCCTCACAGATACGCAGTATTTT. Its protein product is CASSRSPSGGLTDTQYF.

CDR3 protein: CASSDTVTANYGYTF. CDR3 in DNA: TGTGCCAGCAGTGATACCGTTACGGCTAACTATGGCTACACCTTC. V and J are TRBV6-1 and TRBJ1-2; D is ambiguous. The CDR3 sequence is 15 residues long. V was clipped by 3 bases and J by 0 bases, with 11 bases between them. CDR1 MNHNS and CDR2 SASEGT come from the germline V gene.

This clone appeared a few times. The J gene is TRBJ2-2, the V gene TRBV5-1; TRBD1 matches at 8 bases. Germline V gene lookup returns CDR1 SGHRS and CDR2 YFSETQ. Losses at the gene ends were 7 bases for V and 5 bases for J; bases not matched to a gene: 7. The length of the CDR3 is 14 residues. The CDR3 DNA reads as TGCGCCAGCGAAGGGACAGGCGAAACCGGGGAGCTGTTTTTT. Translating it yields CASEGTGETGELFF.

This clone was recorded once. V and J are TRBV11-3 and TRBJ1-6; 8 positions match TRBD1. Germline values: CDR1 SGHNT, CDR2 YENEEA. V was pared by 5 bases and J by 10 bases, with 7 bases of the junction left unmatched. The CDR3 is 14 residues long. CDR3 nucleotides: TGTGCCAGCAGCGTTGACAGGGGAAGCTCACCCCTCCACTTT. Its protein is CASSVDRGSSPLHF.

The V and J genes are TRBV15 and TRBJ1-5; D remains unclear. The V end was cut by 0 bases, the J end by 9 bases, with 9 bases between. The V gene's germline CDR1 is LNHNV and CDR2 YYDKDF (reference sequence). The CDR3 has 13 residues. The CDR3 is CATSRDAGSPQHF. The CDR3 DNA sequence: TGTGCCACCAGCAGAGATGCGGGGTCGCCCCAGCATTTT.

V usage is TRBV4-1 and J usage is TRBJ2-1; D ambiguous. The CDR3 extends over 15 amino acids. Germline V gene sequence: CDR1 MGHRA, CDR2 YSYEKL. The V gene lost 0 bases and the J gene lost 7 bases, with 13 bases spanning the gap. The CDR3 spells CASSQDRVPVNEQFF. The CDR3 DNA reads TGCGCCAGCAGCCAAGATCGGGTCCCGGTGAATGAGCAGTTCTTC.

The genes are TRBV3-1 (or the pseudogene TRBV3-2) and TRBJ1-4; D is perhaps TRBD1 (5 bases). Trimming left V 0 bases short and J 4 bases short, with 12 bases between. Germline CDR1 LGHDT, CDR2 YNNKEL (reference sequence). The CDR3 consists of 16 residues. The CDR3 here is CASSQDPQANNEKLFF. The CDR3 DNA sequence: TGTGCCAGCAGCCAAGATCCACAGGCCAATAATGAAAAACTGTTTTTT.

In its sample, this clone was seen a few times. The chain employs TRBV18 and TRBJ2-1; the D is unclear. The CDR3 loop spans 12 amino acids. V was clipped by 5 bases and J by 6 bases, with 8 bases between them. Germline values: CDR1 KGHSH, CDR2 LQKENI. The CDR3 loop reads CASSKSSNEQFF. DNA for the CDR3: TGTGCCAGCTCAAAAAGTAGCAATGAGCAGTTCTTC.

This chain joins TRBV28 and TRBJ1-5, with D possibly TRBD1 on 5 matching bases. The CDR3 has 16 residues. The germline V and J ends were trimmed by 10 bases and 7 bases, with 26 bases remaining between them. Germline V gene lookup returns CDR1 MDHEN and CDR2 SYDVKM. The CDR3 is CATTRLVRVRGQPQHF. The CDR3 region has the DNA TGTGCCACCACTAGATTGGTTCGGGTTCGGGGGCAGCCCCAGCATTTT.

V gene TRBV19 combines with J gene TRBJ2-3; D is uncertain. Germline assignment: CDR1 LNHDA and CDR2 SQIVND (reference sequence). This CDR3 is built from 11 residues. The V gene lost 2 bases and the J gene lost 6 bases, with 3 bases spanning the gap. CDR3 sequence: CASSILDTQYF. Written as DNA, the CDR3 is TGTGCCAGTAGTATACTTGATACGCAGTATTTT.

The CDR3: CASSGTSGGPDTQYF. CDR3 nucleotides: TGTGCCAGCAGTGGGACTAGCGGGGGGCCAGATACGCAGTATTTT. The rearrangement uses TRBV2 and TRBJ2-3; 14 bases align to TRBD2. Per germline, CDR1 SNHLY and CDR2 FYNNEI. The CDR3 has 15 amino acids. With V trimmed by 4 bases and J by 4 bases, 1 base remained unmatched.

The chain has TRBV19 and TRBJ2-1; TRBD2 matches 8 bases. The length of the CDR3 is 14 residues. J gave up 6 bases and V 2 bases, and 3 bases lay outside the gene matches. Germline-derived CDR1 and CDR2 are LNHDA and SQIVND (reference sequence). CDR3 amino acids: CASSIRLATNEQFF. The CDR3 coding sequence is TGTGCCAGTAGTATAAGACTAGCGACCAATGAGCAGTTCTTC.

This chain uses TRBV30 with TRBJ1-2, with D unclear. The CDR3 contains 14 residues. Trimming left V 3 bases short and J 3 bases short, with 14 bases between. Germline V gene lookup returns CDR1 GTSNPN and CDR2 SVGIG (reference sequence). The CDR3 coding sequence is TGTGCCTGGAGGACCCAAGGGAGTGACTATGGCTACACCTTC. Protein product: CAWRTQGSDYGYTF. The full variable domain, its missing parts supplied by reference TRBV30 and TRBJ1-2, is SQTIHQWPATLVQPVGSPLSLECTVEGTSNPNLYWYRQAAGRGLQLLFYSVGIGQISSEVPQNLSASRPQDRQFILSSKKLLLSDSGFYLCAWRTQGSDYGYTFGSGTRLTVV.

In nucleotides, the CDR3 is TGTGCCAGCAGCCAAGACAGGGTGTATGAAAAACTGTTTTTT. Translating gives CASSQDRVYEKLFF. The genes are TRBV4-2 and TRBJ1-4; TRBD1 might be the D (5 bases). The CDR3 has 14 residues. Germline V gene data show CDR1 as LGHNA and CDR2 as YNFKEQ. V was pared by 0 bases and J by 6 bases, with 8 bases between.

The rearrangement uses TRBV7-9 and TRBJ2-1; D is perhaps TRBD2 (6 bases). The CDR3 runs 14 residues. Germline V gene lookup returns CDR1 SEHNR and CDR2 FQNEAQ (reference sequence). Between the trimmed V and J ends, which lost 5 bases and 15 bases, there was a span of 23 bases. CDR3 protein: CASSPEQSSAEGFF. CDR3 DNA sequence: TGTGCCAGCAGCCCAGAACAATCCTCAGCGGAGGGGTTCTTC.

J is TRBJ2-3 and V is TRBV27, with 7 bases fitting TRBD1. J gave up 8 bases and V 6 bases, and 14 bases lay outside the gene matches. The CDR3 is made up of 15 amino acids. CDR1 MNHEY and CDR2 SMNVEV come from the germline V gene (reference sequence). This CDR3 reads CASSPGTVKPRTQYF. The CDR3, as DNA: TGTGCCAGCAGCCCCGGGACAGTGAAACCGCGTACGCAGTATTTT.

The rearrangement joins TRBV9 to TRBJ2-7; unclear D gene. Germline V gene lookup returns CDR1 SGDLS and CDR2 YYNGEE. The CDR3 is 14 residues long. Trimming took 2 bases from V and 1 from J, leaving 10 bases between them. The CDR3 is CASSVSPRSYEQYF. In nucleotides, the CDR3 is TGTGCCAGCAGCGTCAGTCCTCGTTCCTACGAGCAGTACTTC.

For the CDR3, the DNA is TGTGCCAGCAGTGAAGCGGGACCTCGACAGGTTTCTCAGCCCCAGCATTTT. Amino acids: CASSEAGPRQVSQPQHF. The chain combines TRBV6-1 with TRBJ1-5; possible D gene TRBD1, 6 bases. The germline CDR1 and CDR2 sequences are MNHNS and SASEGT. V was trimmed by 0 bases and J by 6 bases, leaving 18 bases between them. The CDR3 has 17 residues.

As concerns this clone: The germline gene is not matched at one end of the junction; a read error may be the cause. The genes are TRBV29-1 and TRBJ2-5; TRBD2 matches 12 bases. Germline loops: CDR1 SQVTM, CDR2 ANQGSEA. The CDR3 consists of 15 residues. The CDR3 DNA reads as TGCAGCGTCGAAGGACTAGCGGGACCCCAAGAGACCCAGTACTTC. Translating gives CSVEGLAGPQETQYF.

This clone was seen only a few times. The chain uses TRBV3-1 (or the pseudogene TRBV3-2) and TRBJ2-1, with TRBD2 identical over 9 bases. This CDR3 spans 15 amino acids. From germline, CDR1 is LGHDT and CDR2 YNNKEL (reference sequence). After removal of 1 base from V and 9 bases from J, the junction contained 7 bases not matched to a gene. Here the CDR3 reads CASSQVGLAGSEQFF. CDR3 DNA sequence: TGTGCCAGCAGCCAAGTGGGGCTAGCGGGAAGTGAGCAGTTCTTC.

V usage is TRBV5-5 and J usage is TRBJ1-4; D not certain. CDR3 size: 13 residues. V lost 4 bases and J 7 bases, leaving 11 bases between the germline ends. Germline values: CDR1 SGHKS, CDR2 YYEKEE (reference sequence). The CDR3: CASSPTATEKLFF. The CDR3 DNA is TGTGCCAGCAGCCCTACAGCAACTGAAAAACTGTTTTTT.

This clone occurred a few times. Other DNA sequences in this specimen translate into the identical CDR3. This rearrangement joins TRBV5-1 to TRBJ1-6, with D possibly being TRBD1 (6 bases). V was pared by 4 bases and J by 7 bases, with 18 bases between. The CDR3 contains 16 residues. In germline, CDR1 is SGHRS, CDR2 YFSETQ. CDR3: CASSEQGDIRNSPLHF. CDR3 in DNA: TGCGCCAGCAGCGAGCAAGGGGACATCAGAAATTCACCCCTCCACTTT.